Presented here are 20 T cell receptor beta chains from one specimen sequenced in a study of T cell repertoires in cytomegalovirus infection. From the reads, TCRdb called clonotypes with MiXCR, one entry per CDR3 protein. The table shows 450,000 to 650,000 distinct CDR3 sequences, with under 45% occurring only once. Antigen specificity for these receptors is unknown. The sample here was cultured PBMCs, taken from culture after CMV antigen stimulation. The receptors come from a human donor in good health (CMV status not recorded). Some clones in this sample may be carry-over from other donors' samples.

This clonotype was picked up a small number of times. V and J are TRBV12-3 or TRBV12-4 and TRBJ2-5, with 7 bases fitting TRBD2. Unmatched junction bases numbered 6, after V lost 4 bases and J lost 4 bases. The CDR3 has 14 residues. Here the CDR3 DNA reads TGTGCCAGCAGTTCCCGGGGAGGGCCAGAGACCCAGTACTTC. Protein: CASSSRGGPETQYF.

This clonotype showed up just a few times. The V call is TRBV4-2, the J call TRBJ2-7, with 13 bases lining up with TRBD2. Trimming at V came to 0 bases and at J to 5 bases, leaving 16 bases not matched to a gene. The CDR3 extends over 20 amino acids. Germline V gene data show CDR1 as LGHNA and CDR2 as YNFKEQ. CDR3 in DNA: TGTGCCAGCAGCCAAGAAGGAGGGGGCCGATGGACTAGCGGGAGCGACGAGCAGTACTTC. This gives the protein CASSQEGGGRWTSGSDEQYF.

For the CDR3, the DNA is TGTGCCAGCAGTTCCATACAACAGCCCCAGCATTTT. It yields the protein CASSSIQQPQHF. The V call is TRBV6-2 or TRBV6-3, the J call TRBJ1-5; D gene uncertain. The length of the CDR3 is 12 residues. The germline V gene encodes CDR1 MNHEY and CDR2 SVGEGT. The V and J ends lost 4 bases and 7 bases respectively, with 8 bases between them.

The chain recombines TRBV7-2 with TRBJ1-6; a possible D gene is TRBD1 (6 bases). V was cut by 5 bases and J by 5 bases, with 13 bases left in between. The CDR3 totals 15 residues. The germline CDR1 and CDR2 sequences are SGHTA and FQGNSA. This chain's CDR3 is CASSLGAGDNSPLHF. Here the CDR3 DNA reads TGTGCCAGCAGCCTGGGGGCGGGAGATAATTCACCCCTCCACTTT.

This clonotype was seen once. The chain couples TRBV2 to TRBJ2-7; D is perhaps TRBD2 (5 bases). Germline V gene lookup returns CDR1 SNHLY and CDR2 FYNNEI. V lost 5 bases and J 5 bases, leaving 13 bases between the germline ends. This CDR3 contains 13 residues. The DNA of the CDR3 is TGTGCCAGCAGTTTCCGGGGAAGGCACGAGCAGTACTTC. Translation gives CASSFRGRHEQYF.

This clonotype came up a few times. The V and J genes are TRBV7-4 and TRBJ2-1, with D hard to call. The CDR3 runs 14 residues. V lost 5 bases and J lost 9, with 17 bases in between. CDR1 and CDR2 (germline): SGHVT, SQSDAQ. CDR3: CASSDPRAPIEQFF. Here the CDR3 DNA reads TGTGCCAGCAGCGACCCACGGGCGCCCATTGAGCAGTTCTTC.

In its sample, this clonotype was seen a few times. The chain is built from TRBV12-3 or TRBV12-4 and TRBJ2-2, with 8 bases fitting TRBD2. The CDR3 sequence is 13 residues long. The V and J ends lost 8 bases and 5 bases, in that order; junction bases with no gene match: 4. CDR3 nucleotides: TGTGCCAGCCAGGGACTAGTAACCGGGGAGCTGTTTTTT. It codes for CASQGLVTGELFF.

This sequence joins TRBV11-2 and TRBJ2-7; weak D call: TRBD2 (5 bases). The germline V gene has CDR1 SGHAT and CDR2 FQNNGV. The CDR3 consists of 18 residues. V was pared by 3 bases and J by 9 bases, with 30 bases between. The CDR3 sequence: CASSLGPSGLLRTQAQYF. The DNA for the CDR3 is TGTGCCAGCAGCTTGGGTCCCAGCGGCCTACTAAGAACCCAGGCGCAGTACTTC.

The chain uses TRBV5-4 and TRBJ2-7, with TRBD2 matching 7 bases. Germline CDR1 is SGHNT and CDR2 is YYREEE (reference sequence). V dropped 2 bases and J dropped 1; count of bases not matched to a gene: 6. This CDR3 is 15 amino acids long. This chain's CDR3 is CASSLGRTRSYEQYF. The CDR3 DNA reads as TGTGCCAGCAGCTTAGGCAGGACTAGGTCCTACGAGCAGTACTTC.

The table lists this clonotype with many counts. The rearrangement joins TRBV6-2 or TRBV6-3 to TRBJ2-1; 7 bases align to TRBD2. Germline V gene data show CDR1 as MNHEY and CDR2 as SVGEGT. The J segment lost 8 bases and the V segment lost 5 bases, leaving 12 bases of the junction unmatched. This CDR3 spans 15 amino acids. In nucleotides, the CDR3 is TGTGCCAGCAGTCATTCCAGCGGGATGGTGGATGAGCAGTTCTTC. It is translated as CASSHSSGMVDEQFF.

The chain employs TRBV6-6 and TRBJ2-7, with 9 bases matching TRBD2. The CDR3 consists of 19 residues. From germline, CDR1 is MNHNY and CDR2 SVGAGI (reference sequence). V lost 5 bases, J lost 4 bases, and 21 bases stayed unmatched. The CDR3 nucleotides read TGTGCCAGCAGTGAATCGGTAGGAGTAGCGGGAGTTTGGGCATACGAGCAGTACTTC. Protein sequence: CASSESVGVAGVWAYEQYF.

This chain joins TRBV12-5 and TRBJ2-5; D is unresolved. CDR3 length equals 15 residues. Germline values: CDR1 LGHNT, CDR2 FRNRAP. Trimming took 4 bases from V and 1 from J, leaving 13 bases between them. DNA for the CDR3: TGTGCTAGTGGTTCAGGTGGGGTTGGCCAAGAGACCCAGTACTTC. This translates into CASGSGGVGQETQYF. The whole variable domain, remainder taken from reference TRBV12-5 and TRBJ2-5, is DARVTQTPRHKVTEMGQEVTMRCQPILGHNTVFWYRQTMMQGLELLAYFRNRAPLDDSGMPKDRFSAEMPDATLATLKIQPSEPRDSAVYFCASGSGGVGQETQYFGPGTRLLVL.

V usage is TRBV4-1 and J usage is TRBJ2-1; D not resolved. The CDR3 runs to 12 residues. V lost 0 bases, J lost 8 bases, and 5 bases lay in between. Looked up from germline, CDR1 is MGHRA and CDR2 is YSYEKL. In nucleotides, the CDR3 is TGCGCCAGCAGCCAAGAAATTTATGAGCAGTTCTTC. This translates into CASSQEIYEQFF.

The chain carries TRBV7-8 and TRBJ2-5, with TRBD1 as a possible D gene (7 bases). Germline-derived CDR1 and CDR2 are SGHVS and FQNEAQ. Trimming removed 5 bases from V and 3 bases from J, with 16 bases in between. CDR3 length equals 15 residues. CDR3 amino acids: CASSPRRDSKETQYF. The CDR3 nucleotides are TGTGCCAGCAGCCCACGGCGGGACAGTAAAGAGACCCAGTACTTC. Variable domain in full (rest from reference TRBV7-8 and TRBJ2-5): GAGVSQSPRYKVAKRGQDVALRCDPISGHVSLFWYQQALGQGPEFLTYFQNEAQLDKSGLPSDRFFAERPEGSVSTLKIQRTQQEDSAVYLCASSPRRDSKETQYFGPGTRLLVL.

The rearrangement links TRBV20-1 to TRBJ2-5, with 8 bases aligning to TRBD1. The CDR3 spans 15 residues. The junction had 8 bases not matched to a gene; V was cut back by 0 bases and J by 5 bases. CDR1 is DFQATT and CDR2 is SNEGSKA in the germline V gene (reference sequence). Written as DNA, the CDR3 is TGCAGTGCTAGAGATCGGATCAGGGGGCTGGAGACCCAGTACTTC. Translation: CSARDRIRGLETQYF.

This clonotype has ten or more counts. The gene calls are TRBV7-2 and TRBJ2-7, with 7 nucleotides matching TRBD1. Germline V gene data show CDR1 as SGHTA and CDR2 as FQGNSA. V was clipped by 4 bases and J by 6 bases; unmatched bases: 9. There are 14 residues in the CDR3. The CDR3 region is CASSWTRTGPEQYF. Written as DNA, the CDR3 is TGTGCCAGCAGCTGGACCCGGACAGGTCCCGAGCAGTACTTC.

The chain joins TRBV12-3 or TRBV12-4 to TRBJ2-1; weak D call: TRBD1 (6 bases). This CDR3 spans 13 amino acids. V lost 3 bases, J lost 15 bases, and 18 bases lay in between. The CDR3 region has the DNA TGTGCCAGCAGTTTGGTATTTGGACAGAGTCCGTTCTTC. Encoded protein: CASSLVFGQSPFF.

This clonotype turned up a few times. The V call is TRBV6-5, the J call TRBJ2-7; D is possibly TRBD1 or TRBD2 (5 bases each). From germline, CDR1 is MNHEY and CDR2 SVGAGI. Trimming took 1 base from V and 3 from J, leaving 10 bases between them. The CDR3 contains 14 residues. CDR3 residues: CASSYFGTLYEQYF. DNA for the CDR3: TGTGCCAGCAGTTACTTTGGGACCCTCTACGAGCAGTACTTC.

The chain employs TRBV20-1 and TRBJ1-2; unclear D gene. V lost 0 bases and J lost 5, with 19 bases in between. CDR1 and CDR2 from the germline V gene are DFQATT and SNEGSKA (reference sequence). The length of the CDR3 is 16 residues. The CDR3 loop reads CSARDPNARVGYGYTF. The CDR3 DNA is TGCAGTGCTAGAGATCCCAATGCAAGGGTGGGGTATGGCTACACCTTC.

This clonotype appeared a few times. The chain joins TRBV7-8 to TRBJ1-1, with TRBD1 matching 7 bases. The germline gives CDR1 SGHVS, CDR2 FQNEAQ. This CDR3 comprises 15 residues. The J segment lost 1 base and the V segment lost 5 bases, leaving 7 bases of the junction unmatched. CDR3 amino acids: CASSLKGQWNTEAFF. In nucleotides, the CDR3 is TGTGCCAGCAGCCTAAAGGGACAGTGGAACACTGAAGCTTTCTTT. The whole variable domain, filled in from reference TRBV7-8 and TRBJ1-1, reads GAGVSQSPRYKVAKRGQDVALRCDPISGHVSLFWYQQALGQGPEFLTYFQNEAQLDKSGLPSDRFFAERPEGSVSTLKIQRTQQEDSAVYLCASSLKGQWNTEAFFGQGTRLTVV.